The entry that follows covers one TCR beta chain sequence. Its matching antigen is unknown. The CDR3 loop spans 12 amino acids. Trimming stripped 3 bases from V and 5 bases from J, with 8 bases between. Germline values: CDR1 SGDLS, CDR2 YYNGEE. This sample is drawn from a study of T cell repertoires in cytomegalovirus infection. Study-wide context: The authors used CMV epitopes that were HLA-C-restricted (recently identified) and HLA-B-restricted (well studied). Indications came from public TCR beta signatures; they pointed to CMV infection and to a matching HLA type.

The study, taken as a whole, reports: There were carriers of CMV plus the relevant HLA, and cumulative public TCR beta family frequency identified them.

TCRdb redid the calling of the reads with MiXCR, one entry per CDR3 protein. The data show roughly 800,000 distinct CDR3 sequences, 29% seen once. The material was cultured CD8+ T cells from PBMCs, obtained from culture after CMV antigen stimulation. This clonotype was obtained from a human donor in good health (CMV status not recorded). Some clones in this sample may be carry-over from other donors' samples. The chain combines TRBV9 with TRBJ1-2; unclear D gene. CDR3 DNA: TGTGCCAGCAGCGCAGGTGTTTATGGCTACACCTTC. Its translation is CASSAGVYGYTF. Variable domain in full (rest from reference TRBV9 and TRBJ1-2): DSGVTQTPKHLITATGQRVTLRCSPRSGDLSVYWYQQSLDQGLQFLIQYYNGEERAKGNILERFSAQQFPDLHSELNLSSLELGDSALYFCASSAGVYGYTFGSGTRLTVV.